Listed below are T cell receptor beta chains from one sample, sequenced in a study of CD8 T cells in ankylosing spondylitis. In TCRdb, the 5' RACE reads were re-called with MiXCR into one record per CDR3 protein. The table has about 800,000 distinct CDR3 sequences, about 11% seen once. The sample taken for sequencing was blood, either unsorted or a sorted T cell fraction (not recorded which). Source of these receptors: a male donor with ankylosing spondylitis. Each CDR3 is given with its conserved first and last residue. The order of the fields is J gene, V gene, clone size, D gene, CDR3 DNA, CDR3 protein. A D gene is named only where the DNA matches it firmly. Only part of the rows carry a size: once, few, many, or a class if the clone is expanded.

TRBJ1-4 TRBV29-1 few NA TGCAGCGTTATGTTTGGCGCTGAAAAACTGTTTTTT CSVMFGAEKLFF
TRBJ2-3 TRBV29-1 many NA TGCAGCGTTGAAGGCCGATCACAAGACACAGATACGCAGTATTTT CSVEGRSQDTDTQYF
TRBJ2-2 TRBV7-6 NA NA TGTGCCAGCAGCTGGGGGGTCCCAGGGACCGGGGAGCTGTTTTTT CASSWGVPGTGELFF
TRBJ1-6 TRBV7-9 many NA TGTGCCAGCAGCTTGAGGGGGGTTTTCTCACCCCTCCACTTT CASSLRGVFSPLHF
TRBJ2-1 TRBV11-2 few NA TGTGCCAGCAGCCCAGAGGAGACTACCATTTACAATGAGCAGTTCTTC CASSPEETTIYNEQFF
TRBJ2-1 TRBV20-1 NA TRBD1 TGCAGTGCTTCCGACAGGGGTGTTTACAATGAGCAGTTCTTC CSASDRGVYNEQFF
TRBJ1-2 TRBV9 NA NA TGTGCCAGCAGCCCCCAAACCGGCTACTATGGCTACACCTTC CASSPQTGYYGYTF
TRBJ1-4 TRBV10-3 NA NA TGTGCCATCAGTGAGAGGGATGAAAAACTGTTTTTT CAISERDEKLFF
TRBJ1-2 TRBV6-1 few NA TGTGCCAGCAGAACTGTCTACCCGGGACGGAAGGGGGATGGCTACACCTTC CASRTVYPGRKGDGYTF
TRBJ2-1 TRBV5-1 NA NA TGCGCCAGCAGCGGTCGGAGACAGCCTGATGAGCAGTTCTTC CASSGRRQPDEQFF
TRBJ2-3 TRBV20-1 few NA TGCAGTGCTACTCCGAGGGTAACGGGGGGCCATGATACGCAGTATTTT CSATPRVTGGHDTQYF
TRBJ2-7 TRBV20-1 many NA TGCAGTGCTAGTTCTCGGTTCCTCTCCTACGAGCAGTACTTC CSASSRFLSYEQYF
TRBJ2-3 TRBV29-1 NA NA TGCAGCGTTGATGACAGTTCAGATACGCAGTATTTT CSVDDSSDTQYF
TRBJ2-2 TRBV5-1 NA TRBD1 TGCGCCAGCAGCTTTGCGACAGGGGACACCGGGGAGCTGTTTTTT CASSFATGDTGELFF
TRBJ2-7 TRBV12-3/TRBV12-4 NA NA TGTGCCAGCAGTTTTTTCTCTGGGGGTACTTACGAGCAGTACTTC CASSFFSGGTYEQYF
TRBJ1-1 TRBV20-1 NA NA TGCAGTGCTAGGGACCTGGGAGCGAACACTGAAGCTTTCTTT CSARDLGANTEAFF
TRBJ2-7 TRBV20-1 many TRBD1 TGCAGTGCTAAGGGGACAGCCTACGAGCAGTACTTC CSAKGTAYEQYF
TRBJ1-6 TRBV7-2 few NA TGTGCCAGCAGCTTGGCAGGGAATTTTTCACCCCTCCACTTT CASSLAGNFSPLHF
TRBJ1-5 TRBV5-1 few TRBD1 TGCGCCAGCAGCTTGTGGCCCGGGGGGACAGGGACGGTTCAGCCCCAGCATTTT CASSLWPGGTGTVQPQHF
TRBJ1-2 TRBV6-6 few NA TGTGCCAGCAGTCGCCAGTTGTTAGGTGGCTACACCTTC CASSRQLLGGYTF
TRBJ1-4 TRBV6-5 NA NA TGTGCCAGCAGCTACGACAGAGCTAATGAAAAACTGTTTTTT CASSYDRANEKLFF
TRBJ2-6 TRBV29-1 few NA TGCAGCGTGCAGACTGGGGCCAACGTCCTGACTTTC CSVQTGANVLTF
TRBJ2-3 TRBV28 few NA TGTGCCAGCAGTTTTGATAGCTGGAGTTTCACAGATACGCAGTATTTT CASSFDSWSFTDTQYF
TRBJ2-3 TRBV25-1 few TRBD2 TGTGCCAGCAGTCCCGCTAGCGGGAGTGCAGATACGCAGTATTTT CASSPASGSADTQYF
TRBJ1-2 TRBV7-2 few NA TGTGCCAGCAGCTTAGTACAGTTCTATGGCTACACCTTC CASSLVQFYGYTF
TRBJ2-5 TRBV4-2 many NA TGTGCCAGCAGCCACCGGGAGACCCAGTACTTC CASSHRETQYF
TRBJ1-1 TRBV10-3 few NA TGTGCCATCAGTGCGGGGAGCTACACTGAAGCTTTCTTT CAISAGSYTEAFF
TRBJ2-1 TRBV6-6 NA TRBD2 TGTGCCAGCAGGGGACTAGCTCGCAATGAGCAGTTCTTC CASRGLARNEQFF
TRBJ2-3 TRBV20-1 NA TRBD2 TGCAGTGCTGAGGGGGTGATGACTAGCGGCACAGATACGCAGTATTTT CSAEGVMTSGTDTQYF
TRBJ2-1 TRBV20-1 NA TRBD2 TGCAGTGCGAACCACCCGGGACTAGCGGGGAACAATGAGCAGTTCTTC CSANHPGLAGNNEQFF
TRBJ2-7 TRBV18 many NA TGTGCCAGCTCACCACAAATGGCAGGGAGCTCCTACGAGCAGTACTTC CASSPQMAGSSYEQYF
TRBJ2-7 TRBV20-1 NA NA TGCAGTGGCTCACGTCGGGGGTACGAGCAGTACTTC CSGSRRGYEQYF
TRBJ1-2 TRBV5-1 few TRBD1 TGCGCCAGCAGCGAAACTACAGGGGTGTGGTATGGCTACACCTTC CASSETTGVWYGYTF
TRBJ2-5 TRBV5-6 many TRBD2 TGTGCCAGCAGCTTGGACCCGGGAGGGCTAGAGACCCAGTACTTC CASSLDPGGLETQYF
TRBJ1-5 TRBV6-1 NA NA TGTGCCAGCAGTGGGGGGACAAGGAGTGTGAGTCAGCCCCAGCATTTT CASSGGTRSVSQPQHF
TRBJ2-7 TRBV20-1 few NA TGCAGTGCCTCGGAATCAAGCCTCCACGAGCAGTACTTC CSASESSLHEQYF
TRBJ2-2 TRBV20-1 NA TRBD1 TGCAGTGCTACCAGGGGGCCCGGAGGGGAGCTGTTTTTT CSATRGPGGELFF
TRBJ1-2 TRBV20-1 many NA TGCAGTGCCCACGGAGGGCAGGGACGGTATGGCTACACCTTC CSAHGGQGRYGYTF
TRBJ2-3 TRBV5-1 many NA TGCGCCAGCAGCCCTAGGGGCGGGGGCACAGATACGCAGTATTTT CASSPRGGGTDTQYF
TRBJ1-1 TRBV12-3/TRBV12-4 NA NA TGTGCCAGCACCCCTCAATGGATGCCCGAACTCCGTGAAGCTTTCTTT CASTPQWMPELREAFF
TRBJ2-3 TRBV9 NA NA TGTGCCAGCAGCGTAGATCCTGCCCGCGGTACGCAGTATTTT CASSVDPARGTQYF
TRBJ2-7 TRBV28 few NA TGTGCCAGCAGTTTAACTGGGGGGTTCATGTGGGAGCAGTACTTC CASSLTGGFMWEQYF
TRBJ2-1 TRBV20-1 many NA TGCAGTGCCAAGTCGGGTCAGGGACGACTGGATGAGCAGTTCTTC CSAKSGQGRLDEQFF
TRBJ2-7 TRBV5-6 NA NA TGTGCCAGCAGCCTCCGGCCCCGGACCTACGAGCAGTACTTC CASSLRPRTYEQYF
TRBJ2-1 TRBV20-1 NA NA TGCAGTGCAAACCCAAGCTCCTACAATGAGCAGTTCTTC CSANPSSYNEQFF
TRBJ2-1 TRBV30 few NA TGTGCCTGGAGTACGGCAGGCTACAATGAGCAGTTCTTC CAWSTAGYNEQFF
TRBJ2-3 TRBV20-1 NA NA TGCAGTGCTAGAGGCAATACTAGCACAGATACGCAGTATTTT CSARGNTSTDTQYF
TRBJ2-7 TRBV24-1 NA TRBD1 TGTGCCACCAGTGACCCCGGGGCAGGGGGCGGCGAGCAGTACTTC CATSDPGAGGGEQYF